Sequencing of this TCR beta chain was carried out in a study of OX40 agonist ivuxolimab in advanced cancers. Method: immunoSEQ multiplex PCR; TCRdb's copy keeps in-frame clones and lacks some. The sample consists of about 86,000 clones, 92% of them appearing once. CDR1 SGDLS and CDR2 YYNGEE come from the germline V gene. V lost 0 bases to trimming and J lost 5 bases, with 12 bases between them. The CDR3 has 14 amino acids. The V gene is TRBV9, the J gene TRBJ2-7; D is unresolved. The specimen comprised CD4+ or CD8+ T cells sorted from blood, sampled in a trial of the OX40 agonist ivuxolimab. The clonotype comes from an adult with an advanced solid tumor such as melanoma, head and neck, liver or kidney cancer. CDR3 sequence (DNA): TGTGCCAGCAGCGTAGATGATACGATCCACGAGCAGTACTTC. This gives the protein CASSVDDTIHEQYF.